Detailed here is one T cell receptor beta chain. Its specificity is not known. The PCR employed 60 Vbeta primers together with 13 Jbeta primers. Using immunoSEQ multiplex PCR, the repertoire was profiled, and TCRdb retains in-frame clones only, with some absent. The sample lists about 160,000 clones; 60% to 80% were seen once. This entry comes from a study of cytomegalovirus exposure and HLA in healthy donors. Study-level results: It was assumed in the presence/absence analyses that sequencing depth was roughly uniform across donors.

The CDR3 runs 15 residues. Germline values: CDR1 MDHEN, CDR2 SYDVKM. V shed 5 bases, J shed 6 bases, and the junction held 12 bases outside the gene matches. Sequencing was done on a sample of PBMCs. This sequence originates from a middle-aged man in good health and CMV-seropositive. The chain employs TRBV28 and TRBJ1-2; 7 bases are a match to TRBD1. The CDR3 is CASSDVENRGNGYTF. The CDR3 DNA is TGTGCCAGCAGTGACGTGGAAAACAGGGGAAATGGCTACACCTTC.